One sample yielded the 10 T cell receptor beta chains listed below, sequenced in a study of shared clonotypes between healthy human individuals. Only in-frame clones appear in the TCRdb table, and some are missing; sequencing was by immunoSEQ multiplex PCR. The sample lists 550,000 to 600,000 clones, about 98% occurring once. Naive CD8 cells were CD45RO-negative, positively selected for CCR7, excluding terminally differentiated effector memory CD45RA+ cells. The sequenced sample was naive CD8+ T cells sorted from blood. These receptors all stem from a young man in good health.

The count of this clone is one. V gene TRBV14 combines with J gene TRBJ2-1; TRBD2 matches at 11 bases. This CDR3 is 17 amino acids long. The germline gives CDR1 SGHDN, CDR2 FVKESK. The ends lost 1 base at V and 4 bases at J; junction bases unmatched: 6. Written as DNA, the CDR3 is TGTGCCAGCAGCCAAGTTACTAGCGGGGGTAGATACAATGAGCAGTTCTTC. It translates to CASSQVTSGGRYNEQFF.

V is TRBV7-8 and J is TRBJ1-4; 7 bases align to TRBD1. The junction had 5 bases not matched to a gene; V was cut back by 2 bases and J by 8 bases. The CDR3 spans 14 residues. Germline CDR1 reads SGHVS; CDR2 reads FQNEAQ. CDR3 sequence: CASSLPGGEEKLFF. The CDR3 DNA follows: TGTGCCAGCAGCTTACCAGGGGGGGAGGAAAAACTGTTTTTT.

This sequence joins TRBV27 and TRBJ2-1; D remains unclear. The V and J ends lost 6 bases and 5 bases respectively, with 17 bases between them. The CDR3 consists of 15 residues. The germline CDR1 and CDR2 sequences are MNHEY and SMNVEV (reference sequence). The CDR3 loop is CASRAEGPFNNEQFF. The CDR3 DNA reads TGTGCCAGCAGAGCCGAAGGGCCCTTTAACAATGAGCAGTTCTTC.

The chain recombines TRBV7-9 with TRBJ2-1; D call uncertain. There are 10 residues in the CDR3. CDR1 is SEHNR, CDR2 FQNEAQ, per germline (reference sequence). Between the trimmed V and J ends, which lost 8 bases and 8 bases, there was a span of 7 bases. In DNA, the CDR3 is TGTGCCAGCCTTGGTTATGAGCAGTTCTTC. This encodes CASLGYEQFF.

The V call is TRBV27, the J call TRBJ2-3, with a tentative D call TRBD2 (6 bases). The V gene's germline CDR1 is MNHEY and CDR2 SMNVEV (reference sequence). Between the trimmed V and J ends, which lost 8 bases and 0 bases, there was a span of 12 bases. The CDR3 runs 14 residues. The CDR3 coding sequence is TGTGCCAGCCAGGGAGGTTCTAGCACAGATACGCAGTATTTT. This encodes CASQGGSSTDTQYF.

The V and J genes are TRBV11-2 and TRBJ2-7; the D gene is possibly TRBD2 (5 bases). Germline V gives CDR1 SGHAT, CDR2 FQNNGV. CDR3 length: 14 amino acids. V gave up 2 bases and J gave up 3 bases, with 11 bases separating them. The CDR3 protein is CASSLLSGYYEQYF. In nucleotides, the CDR3 is TGTGCCAGCAGCTTACTAAGCGGATACTACGAGCAGTACTTC.

The CDR3 sequence: CASSVDGGPNQPQHF. CDR3 in DNA: TGTGCCAGCAGCGTAGATGGGGGACCCAATCAGCCCCAGCATTTT. The chain joins TRBV9 to TRBJ1-5; the D gene is possibly TRBD1 (5 bases). Germline CDR1 reads SGDLS; CDR2 reads YYNGEE. The V and J ends lost 0 bases and 3 bases respectively, with 10 bases between them. The CDR3 has 15 amino acids.

DNA of the CDR3: TGTGCCAGCAGCGGCGGGACTAGCGGGAAGATTGTGGATACGCAGTATTTT. This codes for CASSGGTSGKIVDTQYF. The chain combines TRBV7-9 with TRBJ2-3, with 13 positions matching TRBD2. Germline lookup yields CDR1 SEHNR and CDR2 FQNEAQ (reference sequence). V lost 5 bases to trimming and J lost 6 bases; unmatched junction nucleotides: 11. The CDR3 runs 17 residues. Full variable domain (outside the CDR3, taken from reference TRBV7-9 and TRBJ2-3): DTGVSQNPRHKITKRGQNVTFRCDPISEHNRLYWYRQTLGQGPEFLTYFQNEAQLEKSRLLSDRFSAERPKGSFSTLEIQRTEQGDSAMYLCASSGGTSGKIVDTQYFGPGTRLTVL.

Comments on this clone: Other DNA sequences from this sample encode an identical CDR3 as well. The chain carries TRBV7-9 and TRBJ2-7; D ambiguous. Trimming pared 6 bases from V and 2 bases from J, leaving 8 bases between. Per germline, CDR1 SEHNR and CDR2 FQNEAQ (reference sequence). The CDR3 is made up of 12 amino acids. DNA of the CDR3: TGTGCCAGCAGTCCTCCGGCCTACGAGCAGTACTTC. Protein product: CASSPPAYEQYF. The complete variable domain, with remaining parts taken from reference TRBV7-9 and TRBJ2-7, reads DTGVSQNPRHKITKRGQNVTFRCDPISEHNRLYWYRQTLGQGPEFLTYFQNEAQLEKSRLLSDRFSAERPKGSFSTLEIQRTEQGDSAMYLCASSPPAYEQYFGPGTRLTVT.

The CDR3 DNA follows: TGCGCCAGCAGCACATTGGACAGGAAGTACGAGCAGTACTTC. Protein: CASSTLDRKYEQYF. This chain links TRBV5-1 with TRBJ2-7; 7 bases line up with TRBD1. J lost 4 bases, V lost 4 bases, and 8 bases had no gene match. Germline-derived CDR1 and CDR2 are SGHRS and YFSETQ. CDR3 length: 14 amino acids.